A selection of T cell receptor beta chains follows, all from one sample in a study of T cell repertoires in cytomegalovirus infection. TCRdb called the reads again in MiXCR, with one record for every CDR3 protein. In the table there are 750,000 to 950,000 distinct CDR3 sequences, about 29% of which are singletons. No antigens are known for them. The sample was cultured CD8+ T cells from PBMCs, taken from culture after CMV antigen stimulation. These receptors all come from a human donor in good health (CMV status not recorded). Some clones in this sample may be carry-over from other donors' samples. The CDR3 runs from the conserved cysteine through the conserved F or W. The D gene is left open where the match is weak. For some rows the clone size is stated as once, few or many, or as a class when expanded; others skip it.

v_gene,abundance,j_gene,d_gene,len,CDR3aa,CDR3nt
TRBV7-9,.,TRBJ2-1,.,13,CASLGTGGNEQFF,TGTGCCAGCCTCGGGACCGGAGGGAATGAGCAGTTCTTC
TRBV20-1,.,TRBJ2-1,.,15,CSARVGYETYNEQFF,TGCAGTGCTAGAGTCGGCTACGAGACCTACAATGAGCAGTTCTTC
TRBV7-6,.,TRBJ1-4,TRBD1,15,CASSYGTGLNEKLFF,TGTGCCAGCAGCTATGGGACAGGTCTCAATGAAAAACTGTTTTTT
TRBV12-3/TRBV12-4,.,TRBJ1-2,.,13,CANSLGGGGGYTF,TGTGCCAACAGTCTTGGCGGGGGAGGTGGCTACACCTTC
TRBV6-5,.,TRBJ1-1,.,14,CASTHGRGNTEAFF,TGTGCCAGCACCCACGGGAGGGGGAACACTGAAGCTTTCTTT
TRBV12-3/TRBV12-4,.,TRBJ2-2,.,12,CASSFGYGELFF,TGTGCCAGCAGTTTTGGGTACGGGGAGCTGTTTTTT
TRBV12-3/TRBV12-4,.,TRBJ2-3,.,14,CASSFLLGTDTQYF,TGTGCCAGCAGTTTCTTACTAGGCACAGATACGCAGTATTTT
TRBV12-3/TRBV12-4,.,TRBJ2-5,.,15,CASSTWTRVEETQYF,TGTGCCAGCAGTACCTGGACAAGGGTCGAAGAGACCCAGTACTTC
TRBV25-1,few,TRBJ2-3,TRBD2,17,CASSEIRLAGRRDTQYF,TGTGCCAGCAGTGAAATTCGCCTAGCGGGGCGAAGGGATACGCAGTATTTT
TRBV2,few,TRBJ2-1,.,12,CASSVVANEQFF,TGTGCCAGCAGTGTAGTTGCCAATGAGCAGTTCTTC
TRBV28,.,TRBJ1-1,.,13,CASSFARRTEAFF,TGTGCCAGCAGTTTTGCTAGGCGAACTGAAGCTTTCTTT
TRBV9,few,TRBJ2-4,.,14,CASSVGVAKNIQYF,TGTGCCAGCAGCGTAGGGGTAGCCAAAAACATTCAGTACTTC
TRBV7-9,few,TRBJ1-1,.,12,CAIPLVGTEAFF,TGTGCCATCCCGTTGGTGGGCACTGAAGCTTTCTTT
TRBV2,.,TRBJ2-5,TRBD2,13,CATWGGLGETQYF,TGTGCCACCTGGGGGGGGTTAGGGGAGACCCAGTACTTC
TRBV4-3,.,TRBJ2-1,.,18,CASSHHLAEEKIINEQFF,TGCGCCAGCAGCCACCACTTGGCGGAGGAGAAGATAATCAATGAGCAGTTCTTC
TRBV11-2,.,TRBJ1-2,.,15,CASSSPGLGDHGYTF,TGTGCCAGCAGCTCGCCTGGACTCGGGGACCATGGCTACACCTTC
TRBV6-2/TRBV6-3,.,TRBJ2-1,TRBD2,17,CASSYSYRLAGIGEQFF,TGTGCCAGCAGTTACTCGTATCGGCTAGCGGGGATCGGTGAGCAGTTCTTC
TRBV20-1,.,TRBJ2-5,.,15,CSATNNRDSGETQYF,TGCAGTGCCACAAACAACAGGGACTCCGGAGAGACCCAGTACTTC
TRBV7-6,.,TRBJ2-5,TRBD2,16,CASSPGLAGLRETQYF,TGTGCCAGCAGCCCGGGACTAGCGGGTCTTAGAGAGACCCAGTACTTC
TRBV7-9,.,TRBJ1-2,.,12,CASSSVHYGYTF,TGTGCCAGCAGCTCTGTGCACTATGGCTACACCTTC
TRBV19,.,TRBJ2-3,.,16,CASSRISGTGTDTQYF,TGTGCCAGTAGTAGGATCAGCGGCACTGGCACAGATACGCAGTATTTT
TRBV20-1,.,TRBJ2-1,TRBD1,15,CSARDLDRDSNEQFF,TGCAGTGCTAGAGATTTGGACAGGGACTCCAATGAGCAGTTCTTC
TRBV7-2,many,TRBJ2-5,TRBD2,14,CASSRSWGGETQYF,TGTGCCAGCAGCCGGTCTTGGGGGGGAGAGACCCAGTACTTC
TRBV27,.,TRBJ2-7,TRBD2,14,CASSPLAGGPEQYF,TGTGCCAGCAGTCCCCTAGCGGGGGGGCCCGAGCAGTACTTC
TRBV11-3,many,TRBJ2-3,.,15,CASSLGVGATDTQYF,TGTGCCAGCAGCTTAGGTGTTGGGGCGACAGATACGCAGTATTTT
TRBV6-5,many,TRBJ2-5,TRBD2,16,CASSYVSGVREETQYF,TGTGCCAGCAGTTACGTTAGCGGGGTGCGGGAGGAGACCCAGTACTTC
TRBV6-1,many,TRBJ1-1,.,14,CASSERSRGTEAFF,TGTGCCAGCAGTGAGAGGTCTAGGGGCACTGAAGCTTTCTTT
TRBV19,.,TRBJ1-2,.,12,CASRKRTYGYTF,TGTGCCAGTAGGAAGAGGACGTATGGCTACACCTTC
TRBV6-1,.,TRBJ2-1,.,15,CASSYISTIYNEQFF,TGTGCCAGCAGTTACATTAGCACGATCTACAATGAGCAGTTCTTC
TRBV11-2,few,TRBJ2-5,TRBD2,12,CASTWGGETQYF,TGTGCCAGCACATGGGGGGGAGAGACCCAGTACTTC
TRBV7-8,many,TRBJ1-5,TRBD1,15,CASRPDRGGHQPQHF,TGTGCCAGCAGACCGGACAGGGGAGGGCATCAGCCCCAGCATTTT
TRBV6-6,few,TRBJ2-7,.,11,CASRTGSEQYF,TGTGCCAGCAGAACGGGGTCCGAGCAGTACTTC
TRBV20-1,.,TRBJ2-5,.,16,CSARDRRLEWGETQYF,TGCAGTGCTAGAGATCGGAGACTAGAATGGGGGGAGACCCAGTACTTC
TRBV20-1,few,TRBJ1-2,.,15,CSAREQGQVNYGYTF,TGCAGTGCTAGAGAACAGGGCCAGGTTAACTATGGCTACACCTTC
TRBV10-3,.,TRBJ1-2,.,16,CAISESIRGRWDGYTF,TGTGCCATCAGTGAGTCGATTCGGGGGCGTTGGGATGGCTACACCTTC
TRBV29-1,.,TRBJ2-7,TRBD1,13,CSIRGGQAYEQYF,TGCAGCATAAGGGGTGGACAGGCGTACGAGCAGTACTTC
TRBV10-3,.,TRBJ1-5,.,16,CAISESGGESNQPQHF,TGTGCCATCAGTGAGTCGGGCGGAGAAAGCAATCAGCCCCAGCATTTT
TRBV5-6,.,TRBJ2-7,.,14,CASSLGHLSYEQYF,TGTGCCAGCAGCCTGGGACACCTCTCCTACGAGCAGTACTTC
TRBV6-1,many,TRBJ2-4,.,15,CASSEGRLAKNIQYF,TGTGCCAGCAGTGAAGGTAGATTAGCCAAAAACATTCAGTACTTC
TRBV6-2/TRBV6-3,many,TRBJ2-2,.,13,CASSYRDTGELFF,TGTGCCAGCAGTTACAGGGACACCGGGGAGCTGTTTTTT
TRBV7-9,.,TRBJ2-7,.,16,CASSFEGAPFNYEQYF,TGTGCCAGCAGCTTTGAGGGCGCCCCTTTCAACTACGAGCAGTACTTC
TRBV6-6,few,TRBJ2-7,.,16,CASSYSRRQLGYEQYF,TGTGCCAGCAGTTACTCGAGGCGACAGTTAGGCTACGAGCAGTACTTC
TRBV5-5,many,TRBJ2-2,TRBD1,17,CASSPRVGQANTGELFF,TGTGCCAGCAGCCCGAGAGTTGGACAGGCTAACACCGGGGAGCTGTTTTTT
TRBV19,few,TRBJ1-1,.,16,CASSSRFRAMNTEAFF,TGTGCCAGTAGTTCCCGTTTTCGGGCTATGAACACTGAAGCTTTCTTT
TRBV29-1,.,TRBJ1-1,TRBD1,13,CSVRTGENTEAFF,TGCAGCGTCCGGACAGGGGAGAACACTGAAGCTTTCTTT
TRBV7-6,.,TRBJ2-5,TRBD1,18,CASSSPFDRGLIQETQYF,TGTGCCAGCAGCTCGCCCTTTGACAGGGGGCTCATACAAGAGACCCAGTACTTC
TRBV7-9,.,TRBJ2-1,TRBD2,16,CASSAAGGLVYNEQFF,TGTGCCAGCAGCGCGGCGGGGGGGTTGGTCTACAATGAGCAGTTCTTC
TRBV25-1,few,TRBJ2-5,TRBD1,14,CASSEDRGQETQYF,TGTGCCAGCAGTGAGGACAGGGGTCAGGAGACCCAGTACTTC
TRBV7-2,many,TRBJ1-2,.,14,CARPGGGRTKGYTF,TGTGCCAGACCTGGGGGAGGCAGGACAAAAGGCTACACCTTC
TRBV24-1,.,TRBJ1-5,.,15,CATSEGRDSNQPQHF,TGTGCCACCAGTGAAGGGAGGGATAGCAATCAGCCCCAGCATTTT
TRBV7-6,.,TRBJ2-1,TRBD2,17,CASSLGLAGEYYNEQFF,TGTGCCAGCAGCTTAGGTCTAGCGGGGGAATACTACAATGAGCAGTTCTTC
TRBV27,.,TRBJ1-1,.,15,CASSPFDSLNTEAFF,TGTGCCAGCAGTCCCTTTGACAGCCTAAACACTGAAGCTTTCTTT
TRBV10-2,.,TRBJ1-2,.,14,CASRTLGVGDGYTF,TGCGCCAGCAGGACTTTAGGGGTTGGTGATGGCTACACCTTC
TRBV7-3,few,TRBJ2-1,.,12,CASSPSPHEQFF,TGTGCCAGCAGCCCAAGCCCCCATGAGCAGTTCTTC
TRBV27,.,TRBJ1-2,.,13,CASSPQGSYGYTF,TGTGCCAGCAGTCCCCAGGGATCCTATGGCTACACCTTC
TRBV10-3,.,TRBJ1-1,TRBD1,15,CAISVGQGALQEAFF,TGTGCCATCAGTGTTGGACAGGGGGCCCTCCAGGAAGCTTTCTTT
TRBV27,.,TRBJ2-7,TRBD1,15,CASSFGQGDSYEQYF,TGTGCCAGCAGTTTTGGGCAGGGGGACTCCTACGAGCAGTACTTC